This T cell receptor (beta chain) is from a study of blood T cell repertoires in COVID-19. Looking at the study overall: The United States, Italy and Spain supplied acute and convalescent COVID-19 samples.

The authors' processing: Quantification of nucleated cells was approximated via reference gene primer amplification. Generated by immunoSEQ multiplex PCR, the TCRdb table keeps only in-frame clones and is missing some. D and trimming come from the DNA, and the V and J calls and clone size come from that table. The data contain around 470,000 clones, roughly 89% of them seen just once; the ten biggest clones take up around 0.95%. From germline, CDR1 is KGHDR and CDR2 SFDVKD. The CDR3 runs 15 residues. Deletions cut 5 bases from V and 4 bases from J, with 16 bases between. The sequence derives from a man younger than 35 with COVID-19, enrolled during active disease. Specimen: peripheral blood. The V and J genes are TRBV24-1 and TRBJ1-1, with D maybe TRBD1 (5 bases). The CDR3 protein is CATSVQGLRATEAFF. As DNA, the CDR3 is TGTGCCACCAGTGTTCAGGGTCTCCGGGCCACTGAAGCTTTCTTT.